The subject of this entry is one T cell receptor (beta chain). The sample is drawn from a study of blood T cell repertoires in COVID-19. Overall study: In each case, the material was cDNA or gDNA derived from T cells, B-cell-depleted T cells, or PBMCs.

The CDR3 sequence is 14 residues long. Germline CDR1 MNHEY, CDR2 SVGAGI. V shed 2 bases and J shed 10 bases, with 17 bases lying between them. Some clones are missing from TCRdb's copy, which holds only in-frame ones; the method was immunoSEQ multiplex PCR. The sample yields 300,000 to 450,000 clones, 85% seen once. The chain is built from TRBV6-5 and TRBJ1-2; D might be TRBD1 (6 bases). The sample taken for sequencing was peripheral blood. This TCR came from a woman younger than 35 with acute or convalescent COVID-19. For the CDR3, the DNA is TGTGCCAGCAGTTACGGGGGCAACTCGGCTATCTACACCTTC. Its translation: CASSYGGNSAIYTF.